Listed here are 5 T cell receptor beta chains from one sample, sequenced in a study of cytomegalovirus exposure and HLA in healthy donors (TCRdb year 2017). Library generation was performed with the immunoSEQ multiplex PCR assay. TCRdb took this table from immuneACCESS and kept in-frame rearrangements with V and J called. Such tables lack part of the clones; where checked against another copy, unresolved V genes explain under half of the gap, and the rest is unexplained. Across this sample there are about 120,000 clones, with roughly 88% seen only once. In total, the top ten clones hold more than 1.4% of the sample. The sequencing sample was made of PBMCs. These receptors came from a woman in her twenties or thirties in good health and CMV-seropositive.

The chain employs TRBV5-6 and TRBJ2-5, with D tentatively TRBD1 (5 bases). Between the trimmed V and J ends, which lost 3 bases and 1 base, there was a span of 10 bases. CDR3 length equals 14 residues. CDR1 and CDR2 (germline): SGHDT, YYEEEE. The CDR3 loop reads CASSSLGLQETQYF. The DNA of the CDR3 is TGTGCCAGCAGCTCCCTGGGGCTCCAAGAGACCCAGTACTTC.

The chain recombines TRBV30 with TRBJ2-7; maybe TRBD1 (6 bases). CDR3 length: 14 residues. Trimming stripped 5 bases from V and 2 bases from J, with 16 bases between. Germline V gene data show CDR1 as GTSNPN and CDR2 as SVGIG (reference sequence). Here the CDR3 DNA reads TGTGCCTGGGGCCTGCCGGGACACCCCTACGAGCAGTACTTC. This translates into CAWGLPGHPYEQYF.

The chain joins TRBV4-3 to TRBJ2-2; TRBD1 aligns across 9 bases. Germline-derived CDR1 and CDR2 are LGHNA and YSLEER. The trim removed 4 bases at V and 4 bases at J, leaving 1 base unmatched. The CDR3 extends over 14 amino acids. The CDR3 region is CASSPDRGTGELFF. The CDR3 DNA sequence: TGCGCCAGCAGCCCGGACAGGGGCACCGGGGAGCTGTTTTTT.

The chain couples TRBV5-6 to TRBJ2-2; 7 nucleotides align to TRBD1. Germline lookup yields CDR1 SGHDT and CDR2 YYEEEE. V was pared by 0 bases and J by 6 bases, with 14 bases of the junction left unmatched. CDR3 length: 18 amino acids. For the CDR3, the DNA is TGTGCCAGCAGCTTGGGGGCTCCGACAGGGCTAGGCGCCGGGGAGCTGTTTTTT. Protein product: CASSLGAPTGLGAGELFF.

The V and J genes are TRBV6-5 and TRBJ2-7; perhaps TRBD2 as D (5 bases). V was shortened by 6 bases and J by 6 bases, with 9 bases between the two germline ends. Germline values: CDR1 MNHEY, CDR2 SVGAGI. The CDR3 has 11 residues. CDR3 in amino acids: CASSTTSEQYF. CDR3 nucleotide sequence: TGTGCCAGCAGCACTACTAGCGAGCAGTACTTC.